Below, 5 T cell receptor beta chains from the same sample are listed, as sequenced in a study of T cells in severe cutaneous drug reactions. The patients sequenced had a carbamazepine-induced Stevens-Johnson syndrome or toxic epidermal necrolysis reaction. TCR subtype-specific primers in iRepertoire multiplex PCR prepared libraries for bulk and single-cell sequencing. TCRdb reprocessed the multiplex PCR reads and keeps a single row for each CDR3 protein, giving no DNA. The sample has more than 20,000 distinct CDR3 sequences. What was sequenced was PBMCs. The receptors were gathered from a human donor with toxic epidermal necrolysis, a severe cutaneous drug reaction.

This sequence joins TRBV27 and TRBJ2-7; the TCRdb call, TRBD2, lacks DNA for checking. The CDR3 totals 13 residues. CDR1 and CDR2 from the germline V gene are MNHEY and SMNVEV (reference sequence). The CDR3: CASSLGLIGEQYF.

The V call is TRBV20-1, the J call TRBJ1-5; the TCRdb call, TRBD1, lacks DNA for checking. The germline V gene encodes CDR1 DFQATT and CDR2 SNEGSKA (reference sequence). The CDR3 spans 13 residues. The CDR3 region is CSALGGAWQPQHF.

The genes are TRBV12-3 or TRBV12-4 and TRBJ2-7; checking the TCRdb D call of TRBD1 is not possible without DNA. This CDR3 is built from 12 residues. The CDR3 loop reads CASSLMGDEQYF.

V is TRBV13 and J is TRBJ2-6. The length of the CDR3 is 14 residues. Germline V gene data show CDR1 as PRHDT and CDR2 as FYEKMQ (reference sequence). The CDR3 sequence: CASSFSSGANVLTF.

The rearrangement joins TRBV27 to TRBJ1-1; the TCRdb call, TRBD1, lacks DNA for checking. There are 14 residues in the CDR3. Per germline, CDR1 MNHEY and CDR2 SMNVEV (reference sequence). CDR3 sequence: CASCRGGTHTEAFF.